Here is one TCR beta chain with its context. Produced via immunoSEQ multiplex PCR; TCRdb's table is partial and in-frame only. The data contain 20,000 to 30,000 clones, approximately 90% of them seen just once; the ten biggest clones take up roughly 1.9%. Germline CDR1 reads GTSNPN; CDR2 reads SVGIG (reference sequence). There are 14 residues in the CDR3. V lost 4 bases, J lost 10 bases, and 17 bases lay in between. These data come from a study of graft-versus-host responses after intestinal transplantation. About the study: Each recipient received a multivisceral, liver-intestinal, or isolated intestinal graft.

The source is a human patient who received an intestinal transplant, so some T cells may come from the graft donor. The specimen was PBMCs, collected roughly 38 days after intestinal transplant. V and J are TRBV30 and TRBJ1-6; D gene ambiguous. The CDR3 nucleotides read TGTGCCTGGAATAAGTCTGGGTGGAAATCACCCCTCCACTTT. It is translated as CAWNKSGWKSPLHF.